A selection of T cell receptor beta chains follows, all from one sample in a study of Graves' ophthalmopathy and Graves' hyperthyroidism. TCRdb fed the multiplex PCR reads into MiXCR, producing one record per CDR3 protein. The table lists 350,000 to 400,000 distinct CDR3 sequences, about 17% of them singletons, with around 1.4% in the top ten. Specimen: peripheral blood. These receptors were obtained from a young woman with Graves' ophthalmopathy. The CDR3 runs from the conserved cysteine through the conserved F or W. The D gene is left open where the match is weak. Expanded clones get a size class; other rows say once, few or many, or leave the size out.

>TRBV7-2|many|TRBJ1-2|NA
TGTGCCAGCAGCTTCGGATTGGCGGGCTATGGCTACACCTTC
CASSFGLAGYGYTF
>TRBV4-2|many|TRBJ2-5|TRBD2
TGTGCCAGCAGCCCGAGGACTCCGCCGGGACTAGCGGAAGGGGTGGCCCAGTACTTC
CASSPRTPPGLAEGVAQYF
>TRBV30|many|TRBJ2-5|NA
TGTGCCTGGAGTTTCAACGGGGAGACCCAGTACTTC
CAWSFNGETQYF
>TRBV5-1|many|TRBJ1-6|TRBD1
TGCGCCAGCTCGGACAGGTCCCCTGACTCCTATAATTCACCCCTCCACTTT
CASSDRSPDSYNSPLHF
>TRBV4-1|many|TRBJ1-1|NA
TGCGCCAGCAGCCAAGATCCGAGAAGGGACACTGAAGCTTTCTTT
CASSQDPRRDTEAFF
>TRBV12-3/TRBV12-4|many|TRBJ2-7|NA
TGTGCCAGCAGCTTAGGGCGGGTCTACGAGCAGTACTTC
CASSLGRVYEQYF
>TRBV20-1|many|TRBJ1-1|NA
TGCAGTGCTAGGTGGCAGTTGAACACTGAAGCTTTCTTT
CSARWQLNTEAFF
>TRBV6-1|NA|TRBJ2-7|NA
TGTGCCAGCAGTATCCCCCGGGCGGACGAGCAGTACTTC
CASSIPRADEQYF
>TRBV6-5|many|TRBJ2-5|TRBD1
TGTGCCAGCAGTAACAGGGGTCAAGAGACCCAGTACTTC
CASSNRGQETQYF
>TRBV6-2/TRBV6-3|many|TRBJ1-1|NA
TGTGCCAGCAGTTACGTAGACCGGGTCTTT
CASSYVDRVF
>TRBV27|NA|TRBJ2-7|NA
TGTGCCAGCTTCTCTGGGTACGAGCAGTACTTC
CASFSGYEQYF
>TRBV2|many|TRBJ1-5|NA
TGTGCCAGCAGTGAGGGCAATCAGCCCCAGCATTTT
CASSEGNQPQHF
>TRBV20-1|many|TRBJ1-5|TRBD1
TGCAGTGCTAGAGATTTGAGAGGTTTGACAGGGAAGCATTTT
CSARDLRGLTGKHF